This T cell receptor beta chain stems from a study of blood T cell repertoires in COVID-19. The CDR3 is made up of 15 amino acids. V was pared by 4 bases and J by 2 bases, with 2 bases of the junction left unmatched. The germline V gene has CDR1 SGHNT and CDR2 YYREEE (reference sequence). As handled by the study authors: Estimation of nucleated cell counts relied on the amplification of reference gene primers. Clones were read by immunoSEQ multiplex PCR, and TCRdb kept only the in-frame ones, dropping some. The V and J calls and the clone size are those of that table, but D and trimming were determined from the DNA. The data show about 170,000 clones, over 75% seen once.

The sample was peripheral blood. The genes are TRBV5-4 and TRBJ2-1; 11 nucleotides match TRBD2. This TCR derives from a man older than 75 with COVID-19, enrolled during active disease. The chain's CDR3 is CASSLAGGTYNEQFF. In DNA, the CDR3 is TGTGCCAGCAGCCTAGCGGGGGGTACCTACAATGAGCAGTTCTTC.